This T cell receptor beta chain was sequenced during a study of cytomegalovirus exposure and HLA in healthy donors. The PCR ran on 60 Vbeta and 13 Jbeta primers. Some clones are missing from TCRdb's copy, which holds only in-frame ones; the method was immunoSEQ multiplex PCR. The table lists roughly 100,000 clones, 65% to 75% of them singletons. V was clipped by 4 bases and J by 2 bases, with 9 bases between them. Germline lookup yields CDR1 MNHNS and CDR2 SASEGT. This CDR3 comprises 13 residues. Sample: PBMCs. This sequence was found in a man between 35 and 55 years old in good health and CMV-seropositive. V and J are TRBV6-1 and TRBJ2-7, with a tentative D call TRBD1 (5 bases). CDR3 in DNA: TGTGCCAGCAGTGGAAGACAGACCTACGAGCAGTACGTC. It specifies CASSGRQTYEQYV.